This TCR beta chain was identified during a study of blood T cell repertoires in COVID-19 (TCRdb year 2020). Background for the entire study: The collaborator samples originated in the United States, Italy and Spain and spanned the acute and convalescent phases of COVID-19. The prospective study material was composed of cDNA or gDNA derived from T cells, B-cell-depleted T cells, or PBMCs. Subjects who had been exposed to COVID-19, were actively infected with it, or had recovered from it provided the deeply sampled blood TCRbeta repertoires that made up the dataset. The repertoires were released in a freely available public database meant as a resource for research on the immune response to SARS-CoV-2. Samples were obtained from the ongoing ImmuneRACE study (first 160 participants) and from some 1,200 subjects provided by 6 global collaborators. A de-identified subject ID, COVID-19 status, age in years and sex were almost always included in the sample metadata. HLA class I and class II types, where available, came from metadata supplied by the sample provider rather than from assay-based typing.

Per the germline V gene, MNHEY is the CDR1 and SVGEGT is the CDR2. V and J are trimmed by 0 bases and 8 bases, and the gene matches miss 8 bases of the junction. Including cysteine and phenylalanine, the CDR3 has 15 amino acids. Left in the record is the CDR3 DNA by itself, 45 bases read in frame from the first base. A note on this clone: Its binding antigen is unknown. The sample holds no much larger clone one base away, and base qualities are not on file.

Summary of the overall study and its limitations: Clinical and demographic metadata were provided uncurated, with the amount varying by source and participant.

One collaborating source in Seattle enrolled patients during active infection and followed them longitudinally through the course of disease. Whole blood was collected in K2EDTA tubes by collaborating institutions according to the institutions' own protocols. Collaborator samples were shipped for TCRbeta analysis as frozen whole blood, isolated PBMCs, or DNA extracted from either sample type. TCRbeta CDR3 regions were amplified from genomic DNA by means of the immunoSEQ Assay, a bias-controlled multiplex PCR. Per the source publication's procedure: Nucleated cell counts per sample were estimated from amplification of reference gene primers within the assay. To quantify the absolute abundance of each unique TCRbeta CDR3 rearrangement, sequence reads were collapsed and filtered. For each sample, productive Simpson clonality was calculated as the square root of Simpson's diversity index across productive rearrangements. The table was pulled from immuneACCESS by TCRdb, which kept in-frame rearrangements only. Such tables lose some clones; where checked, under half of the loss comes from unresolved V genes, and the rest has no known cause. That table furnishes V, J and clone size, whereas the DNA furnished D and trimming. The sample table shows 250,000 to 350,000 clones, and 65% to 85% are seen once. The leading ten clones occupy 15% to 18% of the sample.

The TCR originated in a person aged 65 to 85 with COVID-19, enrolled during active disease. The chain links TRBV6-2 or TRBV6-3 with TRBJ1-2, with 8 central nucleotides matching TRBD1. Source material: peripheral blood. This receptor has the CDR3 CASSYSPGGWEGYTF. The DNA is as follows: TGTGCCAGCAGTTACTCACCAGGGGGCTGGGAAGGCTACACCTTC.